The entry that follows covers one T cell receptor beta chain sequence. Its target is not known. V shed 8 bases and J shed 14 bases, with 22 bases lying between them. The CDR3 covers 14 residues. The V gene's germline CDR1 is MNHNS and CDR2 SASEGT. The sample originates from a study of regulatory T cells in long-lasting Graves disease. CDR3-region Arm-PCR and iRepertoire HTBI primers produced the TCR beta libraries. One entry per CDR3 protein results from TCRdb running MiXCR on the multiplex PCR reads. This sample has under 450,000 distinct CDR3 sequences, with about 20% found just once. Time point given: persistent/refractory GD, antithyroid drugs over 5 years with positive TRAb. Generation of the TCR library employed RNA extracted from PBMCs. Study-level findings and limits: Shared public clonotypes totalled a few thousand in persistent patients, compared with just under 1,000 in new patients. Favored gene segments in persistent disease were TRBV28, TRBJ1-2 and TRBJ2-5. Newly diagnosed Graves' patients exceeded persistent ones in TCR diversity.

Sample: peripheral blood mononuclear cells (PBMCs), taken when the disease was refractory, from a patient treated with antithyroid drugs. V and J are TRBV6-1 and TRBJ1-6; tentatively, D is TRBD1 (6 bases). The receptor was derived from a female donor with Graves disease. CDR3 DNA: TGTGCCAGCCGTCACCAGGGGACGATTCGAACCCTCCACTTT. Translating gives CASRHQGTIRTLHF.